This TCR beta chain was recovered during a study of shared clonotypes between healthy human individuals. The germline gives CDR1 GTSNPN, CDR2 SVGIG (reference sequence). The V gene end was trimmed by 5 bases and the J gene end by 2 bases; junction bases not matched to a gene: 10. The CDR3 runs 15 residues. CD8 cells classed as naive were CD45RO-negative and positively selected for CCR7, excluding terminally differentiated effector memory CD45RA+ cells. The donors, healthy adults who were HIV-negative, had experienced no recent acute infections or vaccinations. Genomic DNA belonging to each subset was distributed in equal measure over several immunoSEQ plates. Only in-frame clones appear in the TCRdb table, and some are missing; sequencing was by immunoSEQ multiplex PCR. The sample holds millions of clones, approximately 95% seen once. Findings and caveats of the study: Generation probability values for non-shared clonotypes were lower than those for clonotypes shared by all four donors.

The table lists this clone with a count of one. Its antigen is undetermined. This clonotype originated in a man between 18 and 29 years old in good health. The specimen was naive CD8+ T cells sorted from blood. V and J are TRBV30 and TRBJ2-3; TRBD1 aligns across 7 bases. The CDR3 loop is CAWDTTGTHTDTQYF. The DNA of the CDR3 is TGTGCCTGGGACACGACAGGGACCCACACAGATACGCAGTATTTT.